These 15 T cell receptor beta chains share one sample of origin, sequenced in a study of T cells in Graves' hyperthyroidism and ophthalmopathy. It was RNA transcripts that yielded the amplified TCR beta CDR3 regions. The study used the HTBI primer set for a first-round RT-PCR of the TCR CDR3. TCRdb itself ran the multiplex PCR reads through MiXCR, one entry per CDR3 protein. The table has 500,000 to 650,000 distinct CDR3 sequences, just under 20% seen once. The specimen was blood. The receptors stem from a man aged 35 to 55 with Graves' ophthalmopathy.

V is TRBV24-1 and J is TRBJ2-5; D ambiguous. CDR3 length: 13 amino acids. Trimming cost V 8 bases and J 1 base, with 10 bases left between them. Germline V lookup: CDR1 KGHDR, CDR2 SFDVKD. CDR3 protein: CATKDGLQETQYF. DNA of the CDR3: TGTGCCACCAAAGACGGGCTCCAAGAGACCCAGTACTTC.

The rearrangement uses TRBV29-1 and TRBJ2-5; D is uncertain. Trimming took off 5 bases at V and 14 bases at J, with 18 bases between the two ends. The CDR3 is 11 residues long. Germline V gives CDR1 SQVTM, CDR2 ANQGSEA. The chain's CDR3 is CSVYVQTTTYF. CDR3 nucleotides: TGCAGCGTTTACGTACAGACGACGACCTACTTC.

This clonotype was seen ten or more times. The rearrangement uses TRBV12-3 or TRBV12-4 and TRBJ2-6; TRBD1 matches at 7 bases. V lost 5 bases, J lost 2 bases, and 0 bases stayed unmatched. The CDR3 contains 14 residues. In DNA form, the CDR3 reads TGTGCCAGCAGTACAGGGGCTGGGGCCAACGTCCTGACTTTC. Translated, it gives CASSTGAGANVLTF.

The V call is TRBV6-1, the J call TRBJ2-7; TRBD2 is a possible D gene (7 bases). This CDR3 spans 16 amino acids. The germline CDR1 and CDR2 sequences are MNHNS and SASEGT. V was trimmed by 5 bases and J by 2 bases, leaving 19 bases between them. CDR3 amino acids: CASSPRGGSPTYEQYF. CDR3 in DNA: TGTGCCAGCAGTCCGAGGGGGGGAAGCCCAACCTACGAGCAGTACTTC.

There are a few counts of this clonotype. CDR3: CASSTGVLNTEAFF. CDR3 nucleotides: TGTGCCAGCAGTACAGGGGTTTTGAACACTGAAGCTTTCTTT. The rearrangement links TRBV27 to TRBJ1-1; 7 bases map to TRBD1. Germline CDR1 is MNHEY and CDR2 is SMNVEV (reference sequence). This CDR3 comprises 14 residues. The V segment lost 5 bases and the J segment 0 bases; nucleotides outside the gene matches: 3.

CDR3 nucleotide sequence: TGTGCCAGCAGCACCTTCCGGGACAGGGGCTTTACCGGGGAGCTGTTTTTT. Its protein is CASSTFRDRGFTGELFF. The chain is built from TRBV5-6 and TRBJ2-2; 10 bases agree with TRBD1. The trim removed 4 bases at V and 5 bases at J, leaving 11 bases unmatched. Germline CDR1 is SGHDT and CDR2 is YYEEEE. The CDR3 covers 17 residues.

The sample holds many counts of this clonotype. This CDR3 reads CSARSRLDNSPLHF. CDR3 bases: TGCAGTGCTAGATCAAGACTGGATAATTCACCCCTCCACTTT. The chain joins TRBV20-1 to TRBJ1-6; no firm D call. There are 14 residues in the CDR3. In germline, CDR1 is DFQATT, CDR2 SNEGSKA (reference sequence). The germline V and J ends were trimmed by 2 bases and 5 bases, with 10 bases remaining between them.

The chain has TRBV15 and TRBJ2-5; 12 nucleotides agree with TRBD2. The CDR3 extends over 17 amino acids. The germline gives CDR1 LNHNV, CDR2 YYDKDF (reference sequence). With V trimmed by 0 bases and J by 0 bases, 2 bases remained unmatched. The CDR3 reads CATSRETSGGYQETQYF. CDR3 bases: TGTGCCACCAGCAGAGAGACTAGCGGGGGATACCAAGAGACCCAGTACTTC.

In this sample, this clonotype turned up many times. V usage is TRBV20-1 and J usage is TRBJ1-1; 8 bases match TRBD1. J lost 0 bases, V lost 0 bases, and 6 bases had no gene match. Germline CDR1 reads DFQATT; CDR2 reads SNEGSKA (reference sequence). The CDR3 contains 16 residues. The CDR3 region is CSARDLGQAMNTEAFF. The DNA of the CDR3 is TGCAGTGCTAGAGATCTGGGACAGGCGATGAACACTGAAGCTTTCTTT.

This clonotype was recorded a few times. This chain uses TRBV30 with TRBJ1-1; D ambiguous. The CDR3 contains 13 residues. Trimming shortened V by 5 bases and J by 1 base, and 11 bases separated the two germline ends. Looked up from germline, CDR1 is GTSNPN and CDR2 is SVGIG (reference sequence). CDR3 protein: CAWEPSRNTEAFF. The CDR3 region has the DNA TGTGCCTGGGAACCAAGTAGGAACACTGAAGCTTTCTTT.

The sample holds a few counts of this clonotype. CDR3 nucleotides: TGTGCCAGCAGCGTAGTTGCACCCAGAGGGGAGACCCAGTACTTC. It yields the protein CASSVVAPRGETQYF. The chain couples TRBV9 to TRBJ2-5, with D tentatively TRBD2 (5 bases). Trimming took off 0 bases at V and 5 bases at J, with 14 bases between the two ends. Germline V gene sequence: CDR1 SGDLS, CDR2 YYNGEE. There are 15 residues in the CDR3.

The gene calls are TRBV2 and TRBJ2-5, with 12 bases aligning to TRBD2. The CDR3 runs 15 residues. Germline V CDR1 and CDR2: SNHLY, FYNNEI. V shed 8 bases, J shed 4 bases, and the junction held 8 bases outside the gene matches. CDR3 in amino acids: CASGGETSGGETQYF. CDR3 bases: TGTGCCAGCGGGGGAGAGACTAGCGGGGGAGAGACCCAGTACTTC.

The table lists this clonotype with a few counts. This chain uses TRBV7-8 with TRBJ1-1, with unresolved D. V lost 2 bases to trimming and J lost 0 bases, with 16 bases between them. Germline V gene lookup returns CDR1 SGHVS and CDR2 FQNEAQ. The CDR3 length is 17 residues. The CDR3 DNA reads TGTGCCAGCAGCTTATCCCCTTATCATAGCATGAACACTGAAGCTTTCTTT. Amino acids: CASSLSPYHSMNTEAFF.

In its sample, this clonotype was seen a few times. V and J are TRBV20-1 and TRBJ2-1, with 9 bases fitting TRBD2. The J segment lost 3 bases and the V segment lost 2 bases, leaving 5 bases of the junction unmatched. This CDR3 contains 15 residues. CDR1 DFQATT and CDR2 SNEGSKA come from the germline V gene (reference sequence). CDR3 in amino acids: CSARSLAGSYNEQFF. CDR3 DNA: TGCAGTGCTAGATCGCTAGCGGGAAGCTACAATGAGCAGTTCTTC.

This clonotype showed up just a few times. The chain links TRBV27 to TRBJ1-6, with D maybe TRBD1 (5 bases). The germline gives CDR1 MNHEY, CDR2 SMNVEV (reference sequence). The CDR3 covers 18 residues. With 4 bases removed from V and 0 bases from J, the gap between germline ends came to 16 bases. DNA of the CDR3: TGTGCCAGCAGTTCGGGGCAGGTAGAGAGCTCCTATAATTCACCCCTCCACTTT. It encodes CASSSGQVESSYNSPLHF.